The following is a T cell receptor (beta chain) sequence with its context. The sample is drawn from a study of blood T cell repertoires in COVID-19. Turning to the study itself: PBMCs, B-cell-depleted T cells, or T cells provided the cDNA or gDNA that made up the material.

Some clones are missing from TCRdb's copy, which holds only in-frame ones; the method was immunoSEQ multiplex PCR. The table has approximately 49,000 clones, around 90% seen once. Per the germline V gene, CDR1 is MNHEY and CDR2 is SVGAGI. V was clipped by 7 bases and J by 4 bases; unmatched bases: 8. The CDR3 length is 14 residues. The rearrangement links TRBV6-5 to TRBJ2-7, with 9 positions matching TRBD2. The clonotype comes from a man in his fifties with active COVID-19. The sample was peripheral blood. DNA of the CDR3: TGTGCCAGCAACGTAGCGGGAGCGCGTTACGAGCAGTACGTC. Residues: CASNVAGARYEQYV.